Listed below are T cell receptor beta chains from one sample, sequenced in a study of human T cells and chemical hapten exposure. One entry per CDR3 protein results from TCRdb running MiXCR on the 5' RACE reads. The table records over 95,000 distinct CDR3 sequences, roughly 18% of them present only once. These receptors were obtained from a human donor in good health. Both conserved end residues are part of each CDR3. Each record gives: D gene, clone size, V gene, J gene, CDR3 protein, CDR3 DNA. The D gene is left open where the match is weak. Expanded clones get a size class; other rows say once, few or many, or leave the size out.

d_gene: TRBD2; abundance: NA; v_gene: TRBV30; j_gene: TRBJ2-3; CDR3aa: CAWRVAGGRDTQYF; CDR3nt: TGTGCCTGGAGAGTAGCGGGGGGCAGAGATACGCAGTATTTT
d_gene: NA; abundance: NA; v_gene: TRBV5-1; j_gene: TRBJ2-1; CDR3aa: CASSLTDSYNEQFF; CDR3nt: TGCGCCAGCAGCCTGACGGACAGTTACAATGAGCAGTTCTTC
d_gene: TRBD1; abundance: few; v_gene: TRBV7-2; j_gene: TRBJ1-5; CDR3aa: CASSSRTGRNQPQHF; CDR3nt: TGTGCCAGCAGTTCCCGGACAGGCCGCAATCAGCCCCAGCATTTT
d_gene: TRBD1; abundance: NA; v_gene: TRBV12-3/TRBV12-4; j_gene: TRBJ2-1; CDR3aa: CASRPGDRGEQFF; CDR3nt: TGTGCCAGCAGGCCAGGAGACAGGGGTGAGCAGTTCTTC
d_gene: TRBD1; abundance: few; v_gene: TRBV4-1; j_gene: TRBJ1-5; CDR3aa: CASSQGKLGTGGNQPQHF; CDR3nt: TGCGCCAGCAGCCAAGGGAAGCTCGGGACAGGGGGTAATCAGCCCCAGCATTTT
d_gene: NA; abundance: NA; v_gene: TRBV28; j_gene: TRBJ2-7; CDR3aa: CASSLGGTAYEQYF; CDR3nt: TGTGCCAGCAGTTTAGGCGGGACGGCCTACGAGCAGTACTTC
d_gene: NA; abundance: few; v_gene: TRBV5-1; j_gene: TRBJ1-4; CDR3aa: CASSETVNEKLFF; CDR3nt: TGCGCCAGCAGTGAGACAGTTAATGAAAAACTGTTTTTT
d_gene: TRBD2; abundance: once; v_gene: TRBV4-1; j_gene: TRBJ2-3; CDR3aa: CASSHLRLAQSTDTQYF; CDR3nt: TGCGCCAGCAGCCACCTTCGACTAGCTCAGAGCACAGATACGCAGTATTTT
d_gene: NA; abundance: few; v_gene: TRBV27; j_gene: TRBJ1-5; CDR3aa: CASSLVGTRESNQPQHF; CDR3nt: TGTGCCAGCAGTTTGGTGGGGACGAGGGAAAGCAATCAGCCCCAGCATTTT
d_gene: NA; abundance: few; v_gene: TRBV28; j_gene: TRBJ2-7; CDR3aa: CASSLGGAPYEQYF; CDR3nt: TGTGCCAGCAGTTTAGGGGGGGCCCCCTACGAGCAGTACTTC
d_gene: TRBD1; abundance: many; v_gene: TRBV6-2/TRBV6-3; j_gene: TRBJ1-2; CDR3aa: CASTYGTGGGYTF; CDR3nt: TGTGCCAGCACTTACGGGACAGGTGGAGGCTACACCTTC
d_gene: TRBD2; abundance: NA; v_gene: TRBV15; j_gene: TRBJ2-3; CDR3aa: CATSWTSGRDTQYF; CDR3nt: TGTGCCACCAGCTGGACTAGCGGGCGAGATACGCAGTATTTT
d_gene: TRBD1; abundance: few; v_gene: TRBV28; j_gene: TRBJ1-5; CDR3aa: CASSLITGAKPQHF; CDR3nt: TGTGCCAGCAGTTTAATAACAGGGGCGAAGCCCCAGCATTTT
d_gene: NA; abundance: NA; v_gene: TRBV20-1; j_gene: TRBJ1-2; CDR3aa: CSANPGPYSNYGYTF; CDR3nt: TGCAGTGCTAACCCCGGACCCTATTCTAACTATGGCTACACCTTC
d_gene: NA; abundance: few; v_gene: TRBV30; j_gene: TRBJ2-1; CDR3aa: CAWSVGLGETSSNEQFF; CDR3nt: TGTGCCTGGAGTGTGGGTCTGGGAGAGACTAGTAGTAATGAGCAGTTCTTC
d_gene: NA; abundance: NA; v_gene: TRBV12-3/TRBV12-4; j_gene: TRBJ1-1; CDR3aa: CASRKGTEAFF; CDR3nt: TGTGCCAGCAGGAAGGGCACTGAAGCTTTCTTT